This T cell receptor beta chain was identified in a study of graft-versus-host responses after intestinal transplantation. Background on the study: Those transplanted obtained multivisceral, liver-intestinal, or isolated intestinal grafts. All recipients got anti-thymocyte globulin induction, then tacrolimus and steroids for 2 to 3 years. Study-level results: Investigators detected GvH clones in recipient marrow, with some emerging earlier in ileum or blood. High graft-versus-host to host-versus-graft T cell clonal ratios marked allografts of patients with graft-donor macrochimerism.

The germline gives CDR1 SGHAT, CDR2 FQNNGV. V shed 2 bases and J shed 7 bases, with 15 bases lying between them. The CDR3 length is 15 residues. Clones were sequenced by immunoSEQ multiplex PCR, and TCRdb holds only the in-frame ones, with some missing. Counted here are about 51,000 clones, approximately 95% occurring once; the ten biggest clones make up 0.2% to 0.25%. A remark on this clone: Its specificity is not known.

This specimen was unstimulated CD8+ T cells sorted from spleen or lymph node cells, taken before transplant. The TCR was taken from a human donor who was the organ donor for an intestinal transplant. V gene TRBV11-2 combines with J gene TRBJ2-1, with D possibly matching TRBD2 (6 bases). The CDR3 DNA follows: TGTGCCAGCAGCTTAAATCCTAGCGAGGGAAATGAGCAGTTCTTC. Translated, it gives CASSLNPSEGNEQFF.